This T cell receptor beta chain derives from a study of cytomegalovirus exposure and HLA in healthy donors. The PCR made use of 60 Vbeta and 13 Jbeta primers. In the authors' workflow: Roughly 76 million unique TCR beta chains, about 11 million of them shared, were counted by a later analysis. Measured with immunoSEQ multiplex PCR; TCRdb has only the in-frame clones, and not every one. The V and J calls and clone size are taken from that table; D and trimming were inferred from the DNA. Of fewer than 150,000 clones listed, around three quarters are singletons. Trimming shortened V by 4 bases and J by 5 bases, and 15 bases separated the two germline ends. Germline V gene data show CDR1 as MNHEY and CDR2 as SVGAGI. The CDR3 runs 14 residues.

The sequenced sample was PBMCs. This clonotype was sampled from a human donor in good health. The chain combines TRBV6-5 with TRBJ2-7; tentatively, D is TRBD2 (6 bases). In DNA form, the CDR3 reads TGTGCCAGCAGTTCAGGACTAAAGCGGCACGAGCAGTACTTC. This translates into CASSSGLKRHEQYF.